This T cell receptor (beta chain) was identified in a study of blood T cells in healthy people across ages. Study-level results: Unknown donor CMV status possibly confounded expanded clonotype changes.

It was with a sample-barcoded 5' primer and a J-beta primer mix that a second PCR of about 6 to 12 cycles was run. Using its own MiXCR run on the 5' RACE reads, TCRdb lists one record per CDR3 protein. The table includes about 930,000 distinct CDR3 sequences, almost 30% detected once. Comments on this clonotype: Its antigen remains unidentified.

The V segment lost 0 bases and the J segment 13 bases; nucleotides outside the gene matches: 15. CDR1 DFQATT and CDR2 SNEGSKA come from the germline V gene (reference sequence). The CDR3 is 16 residues long. The same data also contributed to another study, on T cells of mothers and their children.

This clonotype was obtained from a woman between 40 and 55 years old in good health. Source material: blood. The V call is TRBV20-1, the J call TRBJ2-4; TRBD2 aligns across 10 bases. The CDR3 is CSARDHLAGAYNEQYF. CDR3 in DNA: TGCAGTGCTAGAGATCACCTAGCGGGGGCCTACAATGAGCAGTACTTC.